This is a list of T cell receptor beta chains from one sample in a study of blood T cells in healthy people across ages. One entry per CDR3 protein results from TCRdb running MiXCR on the 5' RACE reads. The data contain around 1,900,000 distinct CDR3 sequences, about 39% of them seen just once; the ten biggest clones take up under 25%. The sample was blood. The receptors were gathered from a human donor in good health. Each CDR3 is given with its conserved first and last residue. The D gene is left open where the match is weak. Where a row states a size, it is once, few, many or the class of an expanded clone; other rows omit it.

clone_size,d_call,v_call,j_call,cdr3_aa,cdr3_nt
few,-,TRBV11-2,TRBJ2-1,CASRGDFEPEQFF,TGTGCCAGCAGGGGGGACTTCGAACCAGAGCAGTTCTTC
-,TRBD1,TRBV28,TRBJ2-7,CASTLTGDLTYEQYF,TGTGCCAGCACTCTCACAGGGGACCTTACCTACGAGCAGTACTTC
many,-,TRBV12-3/TRBV12-4,TRBJ1-1,CASSFGLNTEAFF,TGTGCCAGCAGCTTCGGGCTGAACACTGAAGCTTTCTTT
few,-,TRBV10-2,TRBJ1-2,CASSEVRILYGYTF,TGCGCCAGCAGTGAAGTCAGGATCCTCTATGGCTACACCTTC
few,TRBD2,TRBV7-2,TRBJ2-7,CASSFGASGILYEQYF,TGTGCCAGCAGCTTCGGGGCTAGCGGGATCCTCTACGAGCAGTACTTC
-,TRBD2,TRBV20-1,TRBJ2-1,CNARLETSYNNEQFF,TGCAATGCTAGGTTGGAGACTAGCTATAACAATGAGCAGTTCTTC
-,TRBD1,TRBV5-1,TRBJ2-7,CASSSTGVASYEQYF,TGCGCCAGCAGCTCGACAGGGGTCGCGTCTTACGAGCAGTACTTC
few,-,TRBV20-1,TRBJ2-5,CSLIGVTGETQYF,TGCAGCCTAATCGGGGTAACAGGGGAGACCCAGTACTTC
-,TRBD1,TRBV29-1,TRBJ1-1,CSGTGAFTEAFF,TGCAGCGGGACAGGGGCCTTCACTGAAGCTTTCTTT
-,-,TRBV11-3,TRBJ1-1,CASSLTPLENTEAFF,TGTGCCAGCAGCTTAACGCCGCTGGAGAACACTGAAGCTTTCTTT
few,TRBD1,TRBV5-1,TRBJ2-6,CASSYGQGRYSGANVLTF,TGCGCCAGCAGCTATGGACAGGGCAGGTACTCTGGGGCCAACGTCCTGACTTTC
-,TRBD1,TRBV6-2/TRBV6-3,TRBJ1-4,CASSYFRTGTEKLFF,TGTGCCAGCAGTTACTTTCGGACAGGGACTGAAAAACTGTTTTTT
-,TRBD1,TRBV12-3/TRBV12-4,TRBJ1-5,CASSWGTVYQPQHF,TGTGCCAGCAGTTGGGGGACAGTTTATCAGCCCCAGCATTTT
-,TRBD2,TRBV9,TRBJ2-2,CASSPGPDASGGSGELFF,TGTGCCAGCAGCCCCGGGCCTGATGCTAGCGGGGGTTCCGGGGAGCTGTTTTTT
few,-,TRBV7-8,TRBJ2-1,CASSLAGVPKWEQFF,TGTGCCAGCAGCTTAGCGGGGGTCCCTAAGTGGGAGCAGTTCTTC
few,TRBD2,TRBV4-3,TRBJ2-7,CASSPVAGYEQYF,TGCGCCAGCAGCCCCGTAGCGGGCTACGAGCAGTACTTC
few,-,TRBV24-1,TRBJ2-3,CATSDSSAPLLDTQYF,TGTGCCACCAGTGATTCGAGTGCGCCTTTGCTGGATACGCAGTATTTT
-,TRBD1,TRBV4-2,TRBJ2-2,CASSQGGQGVTGELFF,TGTGCCAGCAGCCAAGGGGGACAGGGGGTCACCGGGGAGCTGTTTTTT
-,-,TRBV19,TRBJ2-7,CASSTGHHSSYEQYF,TGTGCCAGTAGTACTGGACACCATAGCTCCTACGAGCAGTACTTC
-,TRBD1,TRBV6-2/TRBV6-3,TRBJ1-6,CTSSYSTGANSSLHF,TGTACCAGCAGTTACTCGACAGGGGCTAATTCATCCCTCCACTTT
few,-,TRBV12-3/TRBV12-4,TRBJ1-1,CASSFRRRDTEAFF,TGTGCCAGCAGTTTTCGGCGGCGTGACACTGAAGCTTTCTTT
-,-,TRBV6-5,TRBJ1-6,CASSRASYNSPLHF,TGTGCCAGCAGCAGGGCCTCTTATAATTCACCCCTCCACTTT
-,-,TRBV5-5,TRBJ2-1,CASSFLTRFNEQFF,TGTGCCAGCAGCTTCCTTACTAGATTCAATGAGCAGTTCTTC
few,-,TRBV7-8,TRBJ1-2,CASSLAWEGYTF,TGTGCCAGCAGCTTAGCGTGGGAAGGCTACACCTTC
-,-,TRBV5-1,TRBJ1-2,CASSLESAYGYTF,TGCGCCAGCAGCTTGGAGTCAGCCTATGGCTACACCTTC
few,TRBD1,TRBV6-2/TRBV6-3,TRBJ2-7,CASSLSTGTGSYEQYF,TGTGCCAGCAGTCTCTCTACCGGGACAGGTTCCTACGAGCAGTACTTC
-,-,TRBV5-1,TRBJ2-7,CASSLAAGYLREQYF,TGCGCCAGCAGCTTGGCAGCAGGGTATCTTCGCGAGCAGTACTTC
-,-,TRBV19,TRBJ1-5,CASSPHYQPQHF,TGTGCCAGTAGTCCCCACTATCAGCCCCAGCATTTT
few,-,TRBV24-1,TRBJ2-1,CATSDRKGRGRMGGNEQFF,TGTGCCACCAGTGATCGGAAGGGACGGGGGAGGATGGGGGGCAATGAGCAGTTCTTC
-,-,TRBV15,TRBJ1-1,CATSIKMDTEAFF,TGTGCCACCAGCATTAAAATGGACACTGAAGCTTTCTTT
few,-,TRBV4-1,TRBJ2-6,CASSQGVTTPTSGANVLTF,TGCGCCAGCAGCCAAGGGGTGACCACGCCAACCTCTGGGGCCAACGTCCTGACTTTC
few,-,TRBV7-2,TRBJ2-5,CASSSHRGETQYF,TGTGCCAGCAGCTCGCATAGAGGGGAGACCCAGTACTTC
few,-,TRBV5-1,TRBJ2-5,CASTRAGEAQETQYF,TGCGCCAGCACCCGAGCGGGTGAAGCCCAAGAGACCCAGTACTTC
few,-,TRBV9,TRBJ2-5,CASSDTQETQYF,TGTGCCAGCAGCGACACCCAAGAGACCCAGTACTTC
many,-,TRBV20-1,TRBJ2-7,CSAAIPGVAGVTYEQYF,TGCAGTGCGGCCATCCCAGGGGTTGCGGGGGTAACCTACGAGCAGTACTTC
-,-,TRBV6-6,TRBJ2-4,CASSYDSKNIQYF,TGTGCCAGCAGTTATGACAGCAAAAACATTCAGTACTTC
-,-,TRBV12-3/TRBV12-4,TRBJ1-1,CASSPTTESEAFF,TGTGCCAGCAGCCCAACAACAGAATCCGAAGCTTTCTTT
-,-,TRBV28,TRBJ2-1,CASGPSAGTLDNEQFF,TGTGCCAGTGGGCCTTCAGCCGGGACCTTGGACAATGAGCAGTTCTTC
once,TRBD2,TRBV12-3/TRBV12-4,TRBJ2-3,CASGTSGNTQYF,TGTGCCAGCGGTACTAGCGGCAATACGCAGTATTTT
few,TRBD2,TRBV6-4,TRBJ2-1,CASSNLAGPYQGQFF,TGTGCCAGCAGTAATCTAGCGGGCCCGTACCAGGGGCAGTTCTTC
-,-,TRBV18,TRBJ2-2,CASSPPRDTGELFF,TGTGCCAGCTCACCACCGAGAGACACCGGGGAGCTGTTTTTT
many,TRBD2,TRBV20-1,TRBJ2-3,CSARDGTRGDTQYF,TGCAGTGCTAGAGATGGGACGCGGGGGGATACGCAGTATTTT
-,-,TRBV7-2,TRBJ1-5,CASSLYEGPYNQPQHF,TGTGCCAGCAGCTTATATGAGGGCCCCTATAATCAGCCCCAGCATTTT
-,-,TRBV20-1,TRBJ1-2,CSAREHQQGFYGYTF,TGCAGTGCTAGAGAACACCAACAGGGATTCTATGGCTACACCTTC
-,-,TRBV12-3/TRBV12-4,TRBJ1-5,CASAHYRRGLSGDQPQHF,TGTGCCAGCGCTCACTACAGGAGGGGACTCTCGGGGGATCAGCCCCAGCATTTT
few,TRBD2,TRBV12-3/TRBV12-4,TRBJ2-7,CASLGRAVNEQYF,TGTGCCAGCCTTGGGAGGGCCGTCAATGAGCAGTACTTC
few,TRBD2,TRBV7-2,TRBJ2-3,CASKLAGGHNTDTQYF,TGTGCCAGCAAACTAGCGGGGGGGCATAACACAGATACGCAGTATTTT
-,TRBD1,TRBV20-1,TRBJ2-7,CSAISGTGPQYEQYF,TGCAGTGCTATCTCCGGGACAGGGCCCCAATACGAGCAGTACTTC
-,-,TRBV10-3,TRBJ2-1,CAISESPGYNVQFF,TGTGCCATCAGTGAGTCTCCAGGGTACAATGTGCAGTTCTTC
few,TRBD2,TRBV28,TRBJ2-1,CASSTPDGGVGYNEQFF,TGTGCCAGCAGTACTCCGGACGGGGGGGTCGGTTACAATGAGCAGTTCTTC
-,TRBD1,TRBV4-3,TRBJ2-2,CASSQEVRQGGTGELFF,TGCGCCAGCAGCCAAGAAGTTCGACAGGGCGGCACCGGGGAGCTGTTTTTT